This paragraph covers one TCR beta chain sequence. This sample was taken from a study of blood T cell repertoires in COVID-19. Under the authors' procedure: Estimated nucleated cell counts came from reference gene primer amplification. Assay used: immunoSEQ multiplex PCR; TCRdb lists only in-frame clones, some missing. D and trimming come from the DNA, and the V and J calls and clone size come from that table. The table lists about 200,000 clones, 70% to 85% of them singletons. The sample consisted of PBMCs or T cells enriched from blood (not recorded which). The receptor was isolated from a man aged 40-55 years who had recovered from COVID-19.

The CDR3 nucleotides read TGTGCCAGCAGCGTCGGGACAGGGGGAAACCTTCTCCACTTT. It translates to CASSVGTGGNLLHF. The chain uses TRBV9 and TRBJ1-6, with 11 nucleotides matching TRBD1. Germline lookup yields CDR1 SGDLS and CDR2 YYNGEE. This CDR3 is built from 14 residues. The V and J ends lost 2 bases and 16 bases, in that order; junction bases with no gene match: 8. Filled out from reference TRBV9 and TRBJ1-6, the complete variable domain reads DSGVTQTPKHLITATGQRVTLRCSPRSGDLSVYWYQQSLDQGLQFLIQYYNGEERAKGNILERFSAQQFPDLHSELNLSSLELGDSALYFCASSVGTGGNLLHFGNGTRLTVT.